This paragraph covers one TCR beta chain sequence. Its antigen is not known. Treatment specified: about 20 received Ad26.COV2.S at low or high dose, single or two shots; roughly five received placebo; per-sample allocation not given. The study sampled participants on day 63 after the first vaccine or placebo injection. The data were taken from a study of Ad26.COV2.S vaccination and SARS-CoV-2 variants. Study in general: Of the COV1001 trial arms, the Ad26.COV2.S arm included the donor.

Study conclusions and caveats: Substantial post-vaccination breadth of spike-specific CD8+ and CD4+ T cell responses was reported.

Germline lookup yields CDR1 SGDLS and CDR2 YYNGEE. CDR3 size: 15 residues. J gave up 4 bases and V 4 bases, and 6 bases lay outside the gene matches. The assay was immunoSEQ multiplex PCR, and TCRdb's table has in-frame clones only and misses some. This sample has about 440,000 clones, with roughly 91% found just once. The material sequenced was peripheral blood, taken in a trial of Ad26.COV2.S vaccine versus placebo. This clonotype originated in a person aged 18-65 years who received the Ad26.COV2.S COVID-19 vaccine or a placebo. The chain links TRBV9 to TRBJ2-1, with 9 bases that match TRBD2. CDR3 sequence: CASSPTSGRYNEQFF. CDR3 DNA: TGTGCCAGCAGCCCCACTAGCGGGCGGTACAATGAGCAGTTCTTC.